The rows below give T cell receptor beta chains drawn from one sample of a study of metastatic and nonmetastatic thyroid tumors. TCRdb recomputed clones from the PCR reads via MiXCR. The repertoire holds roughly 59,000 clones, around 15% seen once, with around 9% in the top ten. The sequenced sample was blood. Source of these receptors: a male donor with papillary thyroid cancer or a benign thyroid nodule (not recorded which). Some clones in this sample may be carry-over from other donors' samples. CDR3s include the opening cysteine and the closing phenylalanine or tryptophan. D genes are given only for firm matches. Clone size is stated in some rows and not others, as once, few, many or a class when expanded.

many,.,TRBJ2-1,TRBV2,TGTGCCAGCAATAGCAGCCCTAACAATGAGCAGTTCTTC,CASNSSPNNEQFF
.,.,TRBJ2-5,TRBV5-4,TGTGCCAGCAGCTTGAACCTTGGGGGGAGGGAGACCCAGTACTTC,CASSLNLGGRETQYF
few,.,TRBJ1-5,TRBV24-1,TGTGCCAGCAGTGAATCGGGGGACGGGAATCAGCCCCAGCATTTT,CASSESGDGNQPQHF
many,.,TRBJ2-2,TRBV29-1,TGCAGCGTTGAATCTATGACGGGAGCGAACACCGGGGAGCTGTTTTTT,CSVESMTGANTGELFF
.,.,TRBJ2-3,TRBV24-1,TGTGCCACCAGTGATTGCGGTACCCCCGGCGCAGATACGCAGTATTTT,CATSDCGTPGADTQYF
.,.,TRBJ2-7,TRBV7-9,TGTGCCAGCAGCTTATCGCACATCTACGAGCAGTACTTC,CASSLSHIYEQYF
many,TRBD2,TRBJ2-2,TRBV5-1,TGCGCCAGCAGCAAAAGACTAGCGGGAGGGACCGGGGAGCTGTTTTTT,CASSKRLAGGTGELFF
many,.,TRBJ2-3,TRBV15,TGTGCCACCGGGACCGGGCCCAGGTGGGGTACGCAGTATTTT,CATGTGPRWGTQYF
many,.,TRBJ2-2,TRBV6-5,TGTGCCAGCAGTTACTTCGCCACGGGAGACGGGGAGCTGTTTTTT,CASSYFATGDGELFF
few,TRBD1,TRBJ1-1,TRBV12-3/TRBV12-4,TGTGCCAGCAGTTCGGTACAGGGGCTGAAAGGAAACACTGAAGCTTTCTTT,CASSSVQGLKGNTEAFF
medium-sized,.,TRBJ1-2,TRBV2,TGTGCCAGCCGGGGCCGAGGCTATGGCTACACCTTC,CASRGRGYGYTF
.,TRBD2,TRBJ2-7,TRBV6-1,TGTGCCAGCAGTGAACCGGGGGAGGGGCCCTACGATCATTACTTC,CASSEPGEGPYDHYF
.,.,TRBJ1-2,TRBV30,TGTGCCTGGAGTGCCCCAAGGAGGGGCGACTATGGCTACACCTTC,CAWSAPRRGDYGYTF
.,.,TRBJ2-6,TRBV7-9,TGTGCCAGCAGCTGGCCCTACTCCGGGGCCAACGTCCTGACTTTC,CASSWPYSGANVLTF
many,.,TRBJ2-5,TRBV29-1,TGCAGCGTTGTGGGGGGTTCGTCGGAGACCCAGTACTTC,CSVVGGSSETQYF
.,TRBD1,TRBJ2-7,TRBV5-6,TGTGCCAGCAGCATTTCCGGGACAGCCTACGAGCAGTACTTC,CASSISGTAYEQYF
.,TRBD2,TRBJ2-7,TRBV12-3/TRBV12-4,TGTGCCAGCAGTTTCGGGCGGGGGTGTCGGTACGAGCAGTACTTC,CASSFGRGCRYEQYF
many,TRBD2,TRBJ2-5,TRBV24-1,TGTGCCACCAGTGATCGGGTAGCGGGAGAAGTAGAGACCCAGTACTTC,CATSDRVAGEVETQYF
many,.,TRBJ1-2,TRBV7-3,TGTGCCAGCAGCTTATCCGCTGGAACAAACTATGGCTACACCTTC,CASSLSAGTNYGYTF
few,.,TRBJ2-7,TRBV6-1,TGTGCCAGCAGTCCTCTTAGTCCCCTCTACCAGCAGTACTTC,CASSPLSPLYQQYF
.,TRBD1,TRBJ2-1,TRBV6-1,TGTGCCAGCAGTGACAATACCGGGACAGGCTACAATGAGCAGTTCTTC,CASSDNTGTGYNEQFF
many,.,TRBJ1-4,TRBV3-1,TGTGCCAGCGGATGGTCAGGGGCTAATGAAAAACTGTTTTTT,CASGWSGANEKLFF
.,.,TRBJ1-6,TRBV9,TGTGCCAGCAGCGCAGGGGAGAGAAGTTCACCCCTCCACTTT,CASSAGERSSPLHF
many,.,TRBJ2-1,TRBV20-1,TGCAGTGCTAGGGTTCCAGGGGCTTACAATGAGCAGTTCTTC,CSARVPGAYNEQFF
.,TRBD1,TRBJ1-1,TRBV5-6,TGTGCCAGCAGCTCATCTGGACAGGCCGAAGCTTTCTTT,CASSSSGQAEAFF
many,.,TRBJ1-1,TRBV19,TGTGCCAGTAGTACCCAACAGGGTACTGAAGCTTTCTTT,CASSTQQGTEAFF
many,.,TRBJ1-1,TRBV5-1,TGCGCCAGCAGCTTGGCCGGTACGAACACTGAAGCTTTCTTT,CASSLAGTNTEAFF
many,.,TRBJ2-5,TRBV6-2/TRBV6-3,TGTGCCAGCACTATGGGAGAGACCCAGTACTTC,CASTMGETQYF
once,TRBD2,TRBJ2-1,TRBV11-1,TGTGCCAGCAGCCATGGACTAGCTGGAATCAATGAGCAGTTCTTC,CASSHGLAGINEQFF
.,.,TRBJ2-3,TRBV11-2,TGTGCCAGCAGCTTTGGCCGGGAGAGGGTGAGCACGGATACGCAGTATTTT,CASSFGRERVSTDTQYF
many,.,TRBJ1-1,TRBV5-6,TGTGCCAGCAGCCTTGTATCGGACACTGAAGCTTTCTTT,CASSLVSDTEAFF
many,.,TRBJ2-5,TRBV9,TGTGCCAGCAGCGTAGAACCCGGGGCCCAAGAGACCCAGTACTTC,CASSVEPGAQETQYF
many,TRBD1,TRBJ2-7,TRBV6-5,TGTGCCAGCAGTCCCCCAGGGGGCTCGATGTCGTACGGCTCCTACGAGCAGTACTTC,CASSPPGGSMSYGSYEQYF